This T cell receptor beta chain was sequenced in a study of T cells in localized non-small cell lung cancer. Germline lookup yields CDR1 MNHEY and CDR2 SVGAGI. Trimming removed 2 bases at V and 13 bases at J, with 12 bases between. The CDR3 has 13 amino acids. Measured with immunoSEQ multiplex PCR; TCRdb has only the in-frame clones, and not every one. Counted here are 55,000 to 80,000 clones, approximately 84% occurring once; the ten biggest clones make up roughly 13%. This clonotype was obtained from a female donor aged 60 or older with stage I lung adenocarcinoma. The chain links TRBV6-5 to TRBJ1-6, with D unclear. The sample was peripheral blood, taken before any cancer treatment. The CDR3 DNA is TGTGCCAGCAGTTACGGTGGCAGGCCCCCCCTCCACTTT. This sequence encodes CASSYGGRPPLHF.